The 19 T cell receptor beta chains given below trace back to one sample, sequenced in a study of cytomegalovirus exposure and HLA in healthy donors. Method: immunoSEQ multiplex PCR; TCRdb's copy keeps in-frame clones and lacks some. The sample has about 73,000 clones, roughly 89% seen once. Sample: PBMCs. The source is a young woman in good health and CMV-seropositive.

CDR3 sequence (DNA): TGTGCCAGAAGCACTTGTCTCGGGGAGCTGTTTTTT. Translated, it gives CARSTCLGELFF. The rearrangement uses TRBV7-5 and TRBJ2-2; the table's D call, TRBD2, was not checked against the DNA. TRBV7-5 is annotated as a pseudogene. The CDR3 consists of 12 residues.

This clone was recorded once. The genes are TRBV5-5 and TRBJ2-7, with TRBD2 matching over 13 bases. The CDR3 is made up of 16 amino acids. The junction had 11 bases not matched to a gene; V was cut back by 4 bases and J by 7 bases. From germline, CDR1 is SGHKS and CDR2 YYEKEE (reference sequence). CDR3 region: CASSSTRGLAGVEQYF. In DNA, the CDR3 is TGTGCCAGCAGCAGCACACGCGGACTAGCGGGGGTTGAGCAGTACTTC.

The CDR3, as DNA: TGTGCCAGCAGCAATCCCCTACTTGGGCCCAGTAAAGAGACCCAGTACTTC. Its protein is CASSNPLLGPSKETQYF. This chain uses TRBV7-6 with TRBJ2-5; D gene uncertain. With 5 bases removed from V and 3 bases from J, the gap between germline ends came to 22 bases. Per the germline V gene, CDR1 is SGHVS and CDR2 is FNYEAQ. This CDR3 spans 17 amino acids.

This clone turned up a few times. The chain combines TRBV27 with TRBJ1-6; the match to TRBD1 covers 9 bases. The CDR3 sequence is 15 residues long. CDR1 is MNHEY and CDR2 is SMNVEV in the germline V gene (reference sequence). Trimming at V came to 0 bases and at J to 8 bases, leaving 2 bases not matched to a gene. The CDR3, as DNA: TGTGCCAGCAGTTTATCGACAGGGGGGTATTCACCCCTCCACTTT. This encodes CASSLSTGGYSPLHF.

This clone was seen only a few times. The V call is TRBV19, the J call TRBJ1-3; the match to TRBD1 covers 7 bases. This CDR3 region has 16 residues. Germline-derived CDR1 and CDR2 are LNHDA and SQIVND (reference sequence). J was trimmed by 4 bases and V by 1 base; bases with no gene match: 7. The CDR3 bases are TGTGCCAGTAGTATAGTTCCACCGGGACAGGGAAACACCATATATTTT. Residues: CASSIVPPGQGNTIYF. The full variable domain, its missing parts supplied by reference TRBV19 and TRBJ1-3, is DGGITQSPKYLFRKEGQNVTLSCEQNLNHDAMYWYRQDPGQGLRLIYYSQIVNDFQKGDIAEGYSVSREKKESFPLTVTSAQKNPTAFYLCASSIVPPGQGNTIYFGEGSWLTVV.

The chain couples TRBV2 to TRBJ2-4; D gene unclear. This CDR3 has 13 amino acids. Germline loops: CDR1 SNHLY, CDR2 FYNNEI. The ends were cut back, 9 bases at V and 0 bases at J, with 9 bases in the middle. DNA for the CDR3: TGTGCCAGTTTGCTGCGAGCCAAAAACATTCAGTACTTC. Translating gives CASLLRAKNIQYF.

This chain joins TRBV19 and TRBJ2-7; D unresolved. The CDR3 covers 13 residues. CDR1 and CDR2 (germline): LNHDA, SQIVND (reference sequence). The V gene lost 2 bases and the J gene lost 3 bases, with 8 bases spanning the gap. The CDR3 coding sequence is TGTGCCAGTAGTATAACAGTGGGCTACGAGCAGTACTTC. Translated, it gives CASSITVGYEQYF. Supplemented by reference TRBV19 and TRBJ2-7, the full variable domain reads DGGITQSPKYLFRKEGQNVTLSCEQNLNHDAMYWYRQDPGQGLRLIYYSQIVNDFQKGDIAEGYSVSREKKESFPLTVTSAQKNPTAFYLCASSITVGYEQYFGPGTRLTVT.

The rearrangement joins TRBV10-2 to TRBJ2-2; 11 bases match TRBD1. The CDR3 is made up of 15 amino acids. From germline, CDR1 is WSHSY and CDR2 SAAADI. Losses at the gene ends were 8 bases for V and 2 bases for J; bases not matched to a gene: 4. The CDR3: CASEGTGGNTGELFF. As DNA, the CDR3 is TGCGCCAGCGAAGGGACAGGGGGTAACACCGGGGAGCTGTTTTTT.

The chain carries TRBV2 and TRBJ1-1; no clear D gene. CDR1 and CDR2 (germline): SNHLY, FYNNEI. The CDR3 has 12 amino acids. V was clipped by 7 bases and J by 1 base, with 7 bases between them. As DNA, the CDR3 is TGTGCCAGCACCAGTTCGAACACTGAAGCTTTCTTT. It specifies CASTSSNTEAFF.

The chain couples TRBV2 to TRBJ2-7, with 10 nucleotides matching TRBD1. Germline V lookup: CDR1 SNHLY, CDR2 FYNNEI. This CDR3 is 14 amino acids long. V gave up 8 bases and J gave up 3 bases; unmatched junction bases: 7. The CDR3 protein is CASDDRGPLYEQYF. The CDR3 DNA sequence: TGTGCCAGCGACGACAGGGGGCCCCTCTACGAGCAGTACTTC.

The rearrangement joins TRBV5-1 to TRBJ2-5; 8 bases fit TRBD2. V gave up 6 bases and J gave up 4 bases; unmatched junction bases: 11. Germline V gene data show CDR1 as SGHRS and CDR2 as YFSETQ. This CDR3 region has 15 residues. The CDR3: CASTPGRAKGETQYF. The CDR3 DNA sequence: TGCGCCAGCACACCCGGGAGGGCCAAGGGAGAGACCCAGTACTTC.

A few counts support this clone. For the CDR3, the DNA is TGTGCCAGCAGTTTGGGGACAGGGGAGATTCAGCCCCAGCATTTT. This translates into CASSLGTGEIQPQHF. J is TRBJ1-5 and V is TRBV28; the match to TRBD1 covers 10 bases. Germline V gene lookup returns CDR1 MDHEN and CDR2 SYDVKM. This CDR3 is 15 amino acids long. V shed 3 bases and J 6 bases; nucleotides not matched to a gene: 5.

V usage is TRBV6-1 and J usage is TRBJ2-1; 7 nucleotides line up with TRBD2. Germline V gives CDR1 MNHNS, CDR2 SASEGT. Trimming removed 3 bases from V and 4 bases from J; junction bases left unmatched: 6. This CDR3 is 15 amino acids long. DNA of the CDR3: TGTGCCAGCAGTGAGCGGGAGACAAGATACAATGAGCAGTTCTTC. Its translation: CASSERETRYNEQFF.

The chain joins TRBV6-5 to TRBJ2-7; TRBD2 matches at 10 bases. V gave up 0 bases and J gave up 3 bases; unmatched junction bases: 5. The CDR3 covers 16 residues. CDR1 and CDR2 (germline): MNHEY, SVGAGI. CDR3 loop: CASSYSSASGSYEQYF. The CDR3 DNA sequence: TGTGCCAGCAGTTACTCTTCGGCTAGCGGGAGCTACGAGCAGTACTTC.

The chain joins TRBV6-1 to TRBJ1-6; D gene ambiguous. The V and J ends lost 1 base and 11 bases respectively, with 12 bases between them. Germline values: CDR1 MNHNS, CDR2 SASEGT. CDR3 length equals 14 residues. The CDR3 reads CASSEGTEGTPLHF. The DNA of the CDR3 is TGTGCCAGCAGTGAAGGAACAGAGGGTACACCCCTCCACTTT.

The CDR3, as DNA: TGTGCCAGCAGCCTAGACTACGGGGGGAGCACAGATACGCAGTATTTT. Translated: CASSLDYGGSTDTQYF. V and J are TRBV5-4 and TRBJ2-3; TRBD2 matches 7 bases. Germline V CDR1 and CDR2: SGHNT, YYREEE (reference sequence). Trimming removed 4 bases from V and 0 bases from J; junction bases left unmatched: 8. This CDR3 has 16 residues.

The genes are TRBV15 and TRBJ2-1; TRBD2 might be the D (6 bases). Trimming removed 3 bases at V and 3 bases at J, with 18 bases between. Germline values: CDR1 LNHNV, CDR2 YYDKDF (reference sequence). This CDR3 is 17 amino acids long. The CDR3 nucleotides read TGTGCCACCAGCAGGGACTATGGGGATGAGGACTACAATGAGCAGTTCTTC. It yields the protein CATSRDYGDEDYNEQFF. The complete variable domain, with remaining parts taken from reference TRBV15 and TRBJ2-1, reads DAMVIQNPRYQVTQFGKPVTLSCSQTLNHNVMYWYQQKSSQAPKLLFHYYDKDFNNEADTPDNFQSRRPNTSFCFLDIRSPGLGDTAMYLCATSRDYGDEDYNEQFFGPGTRLTVL.

This clone has just a few counts. V usage is TRBV9 and J usage is TRBJ2-7, with a possible D match to TRBD2 (5 bases). Germline assignment: CDR1 SGDLS and CDR2 YYNGEE. There are 13 residues in the CDR3. V was trimmed by 6 bases and J by 5 bases, leaving 15 bases between them. CDR3 sequence: CASTSGNGHEQYF. For the CDR3, the DNA is TGTGCCAGCACATCCGGGAATGGGCACGAGCAGTACTTC.

The rearrangement links TRBV30 to TRBJ1-2; 9 positions match TRBD1. Germline-derived CDR1 and CDR2 are GTSNPN and SVGIG (reference sequence). Trimming cost V 5 bases and J 7 bases; bases outside gene matches: 8. The CDR3 spans 13 residues. CDR3 loop: CAWSFDRGVGYTF. The CDR3, as DNA: TGTGCCTGGTCCTTCGACAGGGGGGTTGGCTACACCTTC.